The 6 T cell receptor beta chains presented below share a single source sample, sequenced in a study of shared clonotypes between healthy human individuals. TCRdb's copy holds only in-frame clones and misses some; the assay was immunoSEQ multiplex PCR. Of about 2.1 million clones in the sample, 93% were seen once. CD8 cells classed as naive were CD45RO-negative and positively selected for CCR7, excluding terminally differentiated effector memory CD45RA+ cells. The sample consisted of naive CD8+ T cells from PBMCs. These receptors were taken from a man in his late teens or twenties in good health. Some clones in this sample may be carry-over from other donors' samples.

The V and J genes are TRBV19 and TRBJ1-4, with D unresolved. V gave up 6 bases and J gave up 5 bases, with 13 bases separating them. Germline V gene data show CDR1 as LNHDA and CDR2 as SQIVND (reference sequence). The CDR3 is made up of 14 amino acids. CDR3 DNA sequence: TGTGCCAGTAGCGCCTTTCAACCGAATGAAAAACTGTTTTTT. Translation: CASSAFQPNEKLFF.

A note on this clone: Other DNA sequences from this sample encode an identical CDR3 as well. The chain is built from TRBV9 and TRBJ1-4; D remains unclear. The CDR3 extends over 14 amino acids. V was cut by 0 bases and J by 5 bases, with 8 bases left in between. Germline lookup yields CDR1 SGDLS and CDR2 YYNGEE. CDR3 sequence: CASSVAGLNEKLFF. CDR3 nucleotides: TGTGCCAGCAGCGTAGCGGGCCTAAATGAAAAACTGTTTTTT.

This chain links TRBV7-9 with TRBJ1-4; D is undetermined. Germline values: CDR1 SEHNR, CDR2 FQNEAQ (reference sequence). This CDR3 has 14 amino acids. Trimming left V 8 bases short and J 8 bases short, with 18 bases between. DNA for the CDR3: TGTGCCAGCCGTATGCCGGGGATACGAGAAAAACTGTTTTTT. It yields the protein CASRMPGIREKLFF.

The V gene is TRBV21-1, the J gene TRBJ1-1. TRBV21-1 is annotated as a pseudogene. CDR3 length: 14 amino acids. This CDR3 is CARSPGGRLREAFF. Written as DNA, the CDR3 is TGTGCCAGGAGCCCCGGGGGCCGTCTAAGGGAAGCTTTCTTT.

CDR3 coding DNA: TGCGCCAGCAGCTGGACCGTCGGAGAGACCCAGTACTTC. As protein: CASSWTVGETQYF. The rearrangement joins TRBV5-1 to TRBJ2-5; no firm D call. In germline, CDR1 is SGHRS, CDR2 YFSETQ. Trimming took off 3 bases at V and 4 bases at J, with 10 bases between the two ends. CDR3 length: 13 amino acids.

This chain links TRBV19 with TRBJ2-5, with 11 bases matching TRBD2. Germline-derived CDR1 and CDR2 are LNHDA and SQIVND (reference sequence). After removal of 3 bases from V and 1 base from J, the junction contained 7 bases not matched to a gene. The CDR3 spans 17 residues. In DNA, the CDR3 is TGTGCCAGTAGTATTGGAAGACTAGCGGGACTCCAAGAGACCCAGTACTTC. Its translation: CASSIGRLAGLQETQYF.